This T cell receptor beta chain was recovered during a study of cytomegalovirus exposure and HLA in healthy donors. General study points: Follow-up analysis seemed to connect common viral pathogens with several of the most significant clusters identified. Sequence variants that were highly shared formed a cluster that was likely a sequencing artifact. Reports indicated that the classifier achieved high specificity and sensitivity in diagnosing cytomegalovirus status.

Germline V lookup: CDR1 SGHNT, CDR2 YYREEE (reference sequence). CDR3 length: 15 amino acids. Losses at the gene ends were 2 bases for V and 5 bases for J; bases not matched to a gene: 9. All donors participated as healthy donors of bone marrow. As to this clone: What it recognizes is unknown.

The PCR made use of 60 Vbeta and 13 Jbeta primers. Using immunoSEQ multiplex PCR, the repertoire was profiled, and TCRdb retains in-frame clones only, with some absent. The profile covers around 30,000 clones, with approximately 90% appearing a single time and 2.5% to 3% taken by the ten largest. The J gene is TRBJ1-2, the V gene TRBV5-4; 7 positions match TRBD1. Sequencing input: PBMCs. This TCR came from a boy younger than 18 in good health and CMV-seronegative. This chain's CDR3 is CASSFAGQPIYGYTF. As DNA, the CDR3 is TGTGCCAGCAGCTTCGCGGGACAGCCTATTTATGGCTACACCTTC.